Listed below are T cell receptor beta chains from one sample, sequenced in a study of CD8+ T cells in alopecia areata. Clones were sequenced by immunoSEQ multiplex PCR, and TCRdb holds only the in-frame ones, with some missing. The sample includes approximately 170,000 clones, roughly 60% of them seen just once. Sample: CD4+ T cells sorted from blood, taken at week 24, from a patient treated with tofacitinib. The receptors were sampled from a human donor with alopecia areata. Both conserved end residues are part of each CDR3. Each record gives: V gene, CDR3 protein.

V gene: TRBV30
CDR3 protein: CAWSLERYYGYTF

V gene: TRBV2
CDR3 protein: CASSRGQEKYGYTF

V gene: TRBV30
CDR3 protein: CAWGEGAGSPQHF

V gene: TRBV27
CDR3 protein: CASSPRVLGANVLTF

V gene: TRBV29-1
CDR3 protein: CSVGSGVSTDTQYF

V gene: TRBV4-1
CDR3 protein: CATSDSGQGDRDEQFF

V gene: TRBV6-5
CDR3 protein: CATTENTEAFF

V gene: TRBV5-6
CDR3 protein: CASSLFLGWAGELFF

V gene: TRBV15
CDR3 protein: CATSRGDREVYEQYF

V gene: TRBV30
CDR3 protein: CAWSTGSYGYTF

V gene: TRBV7-9
CDR3 protein: CASSSQGVRGANVLTF

V gene: TRBV30
CDR3 protein: CAWSSGTGYNEQFF

V gene: TRBV6-5
CDR3 protein: CASSYSPSDSPLHF

V gene: TRBV6-5
CDR3 protein: CASSEAVLEQYF

V gene: TRBV14
CDR3 protein: CASSQDRGRNYGYTF

V gene: TRBV30
CDR3 protein: CAWSTGTGYEQYF

V gene: TRBV30
CDR3 protein: CAWSKIQGAGGNQPQHF

V gene: TRBV7-2
CDR3 protein: CASSLDIGTNEQFF

V gene: TRBV4-1
CDR3 protein: CASSQRGQGDEQFF